What follows describes a single T cell receptor beta chain. The data were obtained in a study of blood T cell repertoires in COVID-19. Study as a whole: The United States, Italy and Spain were the sources of the acute and convalescent COVID-19 samples. Sources were T cells, B-cell-depleted T cells, or PBMCs; the material itself was cDNA or gDNA.

The method was immunoSEQ multiplex PCR; TCRdb's version includes in-frame clones alone and lacks a portion of them. Here the sample spans 70,000 to 80,000 clones, approximately 85% being singletons. Specimen: peripheral blood. The receptor was derived from an elderly woman with active or convalescent COVID-19.

For the CDR3, the DNA is TGTGCCAGTAGTATAGATCGCCGGGGAGGTGATCAGCCCCAGCATTTT. Its protein product is CASSIDRRGGDQPQHF. The genes are TRBV19 and TRBJ1-5; D remains unclear. V shed 0 bases and J shed 5 bases, with 14 bases lying between them. The CDR3 loop spans 16 amino acids. The germline V gene has CDR1 LNHDA and CDR2 SQIVND (reference sequence).